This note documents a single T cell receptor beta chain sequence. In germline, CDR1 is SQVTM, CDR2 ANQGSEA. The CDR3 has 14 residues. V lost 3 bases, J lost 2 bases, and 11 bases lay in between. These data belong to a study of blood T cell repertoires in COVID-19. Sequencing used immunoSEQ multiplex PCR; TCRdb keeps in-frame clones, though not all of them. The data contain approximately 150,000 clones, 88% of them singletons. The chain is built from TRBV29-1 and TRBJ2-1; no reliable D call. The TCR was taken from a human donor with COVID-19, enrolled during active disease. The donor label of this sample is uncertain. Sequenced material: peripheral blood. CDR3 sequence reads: CSVEFARTYNEQFF. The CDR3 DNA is TGCAGCGTTGAGTTTGCGAGAACCTACAATGAGCAGTTCTTC.